This T cell receptor (beta chain) was captured in a study of blood T cell repertoires in COVID-19. The CDR3 sequence is 12 residues long. V was pared by 2 bases and J by 7 bases, with 9 bases between. Germline loops: CDR1 SGHDT, CDR2 YYEEEE. The repertoire was sequenced with immunoSEQ multiplex PCR; TCRdb's copy has only in-frame clones and lacks some. The top ten hold about 6.4% of the sample, which has approximately 140,000 clones, about four fifths seen once. This chain links TRBV5-6 with TRBJ1-2; D perhaps matches TRBD1 (5 bases). Sequences were obtained from peripheral blood. This clonotype was obtained from a human donor in a cohort sampled during active COVID-19. For the CDR3, the DNA is TGTGCCAGCAGCTTTGGGGCGTTTGGCTACACCTTC. This translates into CASSFGAFGYTF.